One sample yielded the 22 T cell receptor beta chains listed below, sequenced in a study of blood T cell repertoires in COVID-19. The repertoire was sequenced with immunoSEQ multiplex PCR; TCRdb's copy has only in-frame clones and lacks some. The sample lists 65,000 to 75,000 clones; approximately 80% were seen once. The sequenced sample consisted of peripheral blood. The receptors were sampled from a human donor in a cohort sampled during active COVID-19.

The chain carries TRBV30 and TRBJ1-6; no reliable D call. CDR3 length: 16 residues. The germline V and J ends were trimmed by 1 base and 0 bases, with 10 bases remaining between them. CDR1 and CDR2 (germline): GTSNPN, SVGIG (reference sequence). CDR3 protein: CAWSGSGSSYNSPLHF. The CDR3 nucleotides read TGTGCCTGGAGTGGGAGTGGAAGCTCCTATAATTCACCCCTCCACTTT.

The chain is built from TRBV18 and TRBJ1-5; D might be TRBD1 (5 bases). Germline V gene data show CDR1 as KGHSH and CDR2 as LQKENI. The CDR3 is 14 amino acids. V lost 3 bases, J lost 2 bases, and 8 bases lay in between. The CDR3 DNA sequence: TGTGCCAGCTCACCCCAAGGGGGCAATCAGCCCCAGCATTTT. This gives the protein CASSPQGGNQPQHF.

This chain uses TRBV11-3 with TRBJ2-5, with D possibly matching TRBD2 (6 bases). Germline values: CDR1 SGHNT, CDR2 YENEEA. The CDR3 runs to 13 residues. Trimming shortened V by 5 bases and J by 1 base, and 8 bases separated the two germline ends. Here the CDR3 reads CASSRTTQETQYF. The CDR3 DNA reads as TGTGCCAGCAGCAGGACTACCCAAGAGACCCAGTACTTC.

This clone was counted a single time. The rearrangement links TRBV24-1 to TRBJ1-2; 12 bases match TRBD1. Per the germline V gene, CDR1 is KGHDR and CDR2 is SFDVKD. CDR3 length: 14 residues. Trimming cost V 3 bases and J 8 bases; bases outside gene matches: 3. The CDR3 here is CATSDGDRGRGYTF. CDR3 nucleotide sequence: TGTGCCACCAGTGATGGGGACAGGGGGCGAGGCTACACCTTC.

This clone has only a few counts. The chain employs TRBV7-3 and TRBJ2-1; 9 nucleotides line up with TRBD2. This CDR3 has 18 residues. The germline gives CDR1 SGHTA, CDR2 FQGTGA. The ends lost 3 bases at V and 1 base at J; junction bases unmatched: 10. In nucleotides, the CDR3 is TGTGCCAGCAGCTTCGCTAAGCGGGGGGTGGTGTCCTACAATGAGCAGTTCTTC. Translated, it gives CASSFAKRGVVSYNEQFF.

V is TRBV2 and J is TRBJ2-5; 10 positions match TRBD2. Trimming removed 6 bases from V and 4 bases from J; junction bases left unmatched: 8. From germline, CDR1 is SNHLY and CDR2 FYNNEI. The length of the CDR3 is 15 residues. The CDR3 sequence: CASRGLAGVGETQYF. As DNA, the CDR3 is TGTGCCAGCAGGGGTCTAGCGGGAGTTGGAGAGACCCAGTACTTC.

V is TRBV7-2 and J is TRBJ1-5; D is ambiguous. Germline V gives CDR1 SGHTA, CDR2 FQGNSA. V shed 1 base and J shed 4 bases, with 11 bases lying between them. This CDR3 has 15 amino acids. The CDR3 DNA reads as TGTGCCAGCAGCTTAGATCAATTGTCAAATCAGCCCCAGCATTTT. Encoded protein: CASSLDQLSNQPQHF.

This clone appeared a few times. The chain combines TRBV5-1 with TRBJ1-1; D perhaps matches TRBD1 (5 bases). CDR1 and CDR2 from the germline V gene are SGHRS and YFSETQ. This CDR3 contains 13 residues. V lost 5 bases to trimming and J lost 6 bases, with 14 bases between them. CDR3 nucleotide sequence: TGCGCCAGCAGGTCGACAGAAGAGGCTGAAGCTTTCTTT. Translated, it gives CASRSTEEAEAFF.

This sequence joins TRBV7-9 and TRBJ2-7; TRBD2 aligns across 11 bases. The ends lost 5 bases at V and 12 bases at J; junction bases unmatched: 6. This CDR3 contains 12 residues. The germline V gene has CDR1 SEHNR and CDR2 FQNEAQ (reference sequence). Here the CDR3 reads CASSTTSGRTYV. CDR3 DNA sequence: TGTGCCAGCAGCACAACTAGCGGGAGAACGTACGTC.

The chain links TRBV14 to TRBJ2-2, with a tentative D call TRBD2 (5 bases). With 2 bases removed from V and 3 bases from J, the gap between germline ends came to 10 bases. This CDR3 has 15 amino acids. CDR1 is SGHDN, CDR2 FVKESK, per germline. The CDR3 nucleotides read TGTGCCAGCAGCCAACCCGGGATCTACACCGGGGAGCTGTTTTTT. Its translation is CASSQPGIYTGELFF. The full variable domain, completed using reference TRBV14 and TRBJ2-2, is EAGVTQFPSHSVIEKGQTVTLRCDPISGHDNLYWYRRVMGKEIKFLLHFVKESKQDESGMPNNRFLAERTGGTYSTLKVQPAELEDSGVYFCASSQPGIYTGELFFGEGSRLTVL.

This chain links TRBV6-5 with TRBJ1-5, with D unclear. In germline, CDR1 is MNHEY, CDR2 SVGAGI. The CDR3 runs to 11 residues. Deletions cut 4 bases from V and 5 bases from J, with 3 bases between. CDR3 loop: CASSSYQPQHF. CDR3 nucleotides: TGTGCCAGCAGTTCATATCAGCCCCAGCATTTT.

This sequence joins TRBV3-1 (or the pseudogene TRBV3-2) and TRBJ2-5, with TRBD2 matching over 8 bases. The V segment lost 6 bases and the J segment 7 bases; nucleotides outside the gene matches: 7. CDR1 LGHDT and CDR2 YNNKEL come from the germline V gene (reference sequence). The CDR3 spans 13 residues. CDR3 protein: CASSLSGAGTQYF. In DNA, the CDR3 is TGTGCCAGCAGTCTTAGCGGGGCGGGGACCCAGTACTTC.

The chain recombines TRBV4-3 with TRBJ1-2, with 11 nucleotides matching TRBD1. The CDR3 spans 16 residues. Germline V CDR1 and CDR2: LGHNA, YSLEER. With 3 bases clipped from V and 7 bases from J, the junction kept 10 bases outside the gene matches. DNA for the CDR3: TGCGCCAGCAGCCATGGTCTCGGACAGGGGGCGCGTGGCTACACCTTC. It yields the protein CASSHGLGQGARGYTF.

The genes are TRBV15 and TRBJ1-4; D is undetermined. Germline CDR1 is LNHNV and CDR2 is YYDKDF (reference sequence). V gave up 0 bases and J gave up 10 bases, with 15 bases separating them. The CDR3 consists of 15 residues. Written as DNA, the CDR3 is TGTGCCACCAGCAGAGATCTGAGCCCAGGAGGAAAACTGTTTTTT. Encoded protein: CATSRDLSPGGKLFF.

The rearrangement joins TRBV7-2 to TRBJ2-7; 11 bases map to TRBD1. The V gene's germline CDR1 is SGHTA and CDR2 FQGNSA. Trimming took 5 bases from V and 4 from J; bases not matched to a gene: 1. The CDR3 consists of 13 residues. Here the CDR3 reads CASSRDRGYEQYF. The CDR3 DNA reads TGTGCCAGCAGCCGGGACAGGGGGTACGAGCAGTACTTC.

This chain uses TRBV19 with TRBJ2-5; no clear D gene. The CDR3 totals 10 residues. Between the trimmed V and J ends, which lost 9 bases and 7 bases, there was a span of 9 bases. The germline CDR1 and CDR2 sequences are LNHDA and SQIVND (reference sequence). CDR3 in DNA: TGTGCCAGCCGGCCTAGGACCCAGTACTTC. It yields the protein CASRPRTQYF.

This rearrangement joins TRBV2 to TRBJ1-5; 9 positions match TRBD1. CDR1 and CDR2 (germline): SNHLY, FYNNEI. J was trimmed by 7 bases and V by 7 bases; bases with no gene match: 8. The length of the CDR3 is 14 residues. The CDR3 spells CASKRQGVGQPQHF. The CDR3 nucleotides read TGTGCCAGCAAGAGACAGGGGGTAGGACAGCCCCAGCATTTT.

This chain links TRBV5-5 with TRBJ1-5, with no clear D. This CDR3 region has 15 residues. V dropped 0 bases and J dropped 5 bases, with 12 bases sitting between them. Germline V gene data show CDR1 as SGHKS and CDR2 as YYEKEE (reference sequence). CDR3 in amino acids: CASSLEGSGHQPQHF. The CDR3 DNA reads TGTGCCAGCAGCTTGGAAGGTTCGGGTCATCAGCCCCAGCATTTT.

This chain joins TRBV14 and TRBJ2-5, with D perhaps TRBD2 (5 bases). The CDR3 length is 14 residues. V lost 4 bases and J 2 bases, leaving 11 bases between the germline ends. The V gene's germline CDR1 is SGHDN and CDR2 FVKESK. The CDR3 nucleotides are TGTGCCAGCAGCCGCGCGGGTTGGCAAGAGACCCAGTACTTC. It codes for CASSRAGWQETQYF.

The chain joins TRBV5-1 to TRBJ2-7; the D gene is possibly TRBD1 (5 bases). The CDR3 runs 15 residues. The germline V gene encodes CDR1 SGHRS and CDR2 YFSETQ. V lost 4 bases and J lost 3, with 17 bases in between. CDR3 nucleotide sequence: TGCGCCAGCAGCCCACGTGGCCAGGGCATCTACGAGCAGTACTTC. It codes for CASSPRGQGIYEQYF.

The chain joins TRBV7-2 to TRBJ2-5, with a tentative D call TRBD1 (6 bases). Germline V CDR1 and CDR2: SGHTA, FQGNSA. V dropped 2 bases and J dropped 4 bases, with 17 bases sitting between them. The CDR3 extends over 16 amino acids. Here the CDR3 DNA reads TGTGCCAGCAGCTTACCTCCCAGGGGACGGGGAGAGACCCAGTACTTC. This gives the protein CASSLPPRGRGETQYF. Variable domain in full (rest from reference TRBV7-2 and TRBJ2-5): GAGVSQSPSNKVTEKGKDVELRCDPISGHTALYWYRQSLGQGLEFLIYFQGNSAPDKSGLPSDRFSAERTGGSVSTLTIQRTQQEDSAVYLCASSLPPRGRGETQYFGPGTRLLVL.

A remark on this clone: The junction does not match germline at one end; this may be a read error. This rearrangement joins TRBV7-7 to TRBJ2-2; 10 bases fit TRBD2. The CDR3 loop spans 15 amino acids. Looked up from germline, CDR1 is SSHAT and CDR2 is FNYEAQ (reference sequence). The chain's CDR3 is CASSALAGVSGELFF. The CDR3 DNA reads as TGTGCTAGCAGCGCCCTAGCGGGAGTGTCCGGGGAGCTGTTTTTT.